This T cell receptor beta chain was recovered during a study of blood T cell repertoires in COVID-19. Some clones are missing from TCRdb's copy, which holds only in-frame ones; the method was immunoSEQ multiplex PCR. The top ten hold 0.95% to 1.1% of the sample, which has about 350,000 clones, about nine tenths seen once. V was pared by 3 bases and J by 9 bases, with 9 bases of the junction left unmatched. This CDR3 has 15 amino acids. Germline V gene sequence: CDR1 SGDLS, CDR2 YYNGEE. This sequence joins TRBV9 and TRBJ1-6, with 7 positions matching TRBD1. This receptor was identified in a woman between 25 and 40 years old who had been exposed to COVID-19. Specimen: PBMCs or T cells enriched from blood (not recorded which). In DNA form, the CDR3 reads TGTGCCAGCAGCGCACAGGACAGGACCTCTTCACCCCTCCACTTT. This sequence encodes CASSAQDRTSSPLHF.